The subject of this entry is one T cell receptor (beta chain). This specimen belongs to a study of blood T cell repertoires in COVID-19. The CDR3 loop spans 14 amino acids. The V gene's germline CDR1 is MNHNY and CDR2 SVGAGI (reference sequence). J was trimmed by 3 bases and V by 5 bases; bases with no gene match: 4. TCRdb's table, derived via immunoSEQ multiplex PCR, lists solely in-frame clones and lacks some. In the table there are about 130,000 clones, around 82% of which are singletons. Patients from Seattle were sampled longitudinally, starting during active infection. This TCR came from a man aged 25-45 years with COVID-19, enrolled during active disease. The specimen was peripheral blood. This rearrangement joins TRBV6-6 to TRBJ2-5; TRBD1 matches at 9 bases. Here the CDR3 reads CASSPGTGKETQYF. Written as DNA, the CDR3 is TGTGCCAGCAGTCCCGGGACAGGGAAAGAGACCCAGTACTTC.